This T cell receptor beta chain was sequenced in a study of T-cell memory formation after mild COVID-19. MiXCR was run by TCRdb on the 5' RACE reads, yielding one entry per CDR3 protein. The sample holds about 150,000 distinct CDR3 sequences, less than 20% seen once. Study-wide points: Mostly located in CM and EM were contracting CD4+ clones, with contracting CD8+ clones located in EMRA.

This clonotype showed up just a few times. What it binds is not known. The CDR3 consists of 14 residues. Germline CDR1 is MNHEY and CDR2 is SVGAGI. J was trimmed by 5 bases and V by 6 bases; bases with no gene match: 7. This chain connects TRBV6-5 to TRBJ2-7, with 10 bases lining up with TRBD1. Sequencing input: PBMCs or a T cell subset sorted from them (not recorded which). The source of this sequence is an adult woman who had mild COVID-19 (a few samples of this study predate the infection). Cell type and time point are not known. The CDR3 sequence: CASRPGQGLHEQYF. In nucleotides, the CDR3 is TGTGCCAGCAGGCCGGGACAGGGGTTGCACGAGCAGTACTTC.